This entry features one TCR beta chain sequence. TCRdb's copy holds only in-frame clones and misses some; the assay was immunoSEQ multiplex PCR. The sample consists of fewer than 35,000 clones, approximately 80% of them appearing once. These data originate in a study of human CD4 T cells and Enterobacteriaceae. This CDR3 is 15 amino acids long. In germline, CDR1 is SGHNT, CDR2 YYREEE (reference sequence). V was clipped by 3 bases and J by 7 bases; unmatched bases: 9. Memory CD4+ T cells were sorted as all CD4+ cells except CD45RA+CCR7+CD95- naive cells, over 95% pure. Before sorting, cells positive for CD8, CD14, CD16, CD56, CD19 or bright CD25 were removed.

This sequence joins TRBV5-4 and TRBJ1-3; 8 nucleotides match TRBD1. This receptor was identified in a human donor in good health. The sequencing input was memory CD4+ T cells from blood. CDR3 sequence (DNA): TGTGCCAGCAGCTCCGGGACAGGAACGGCGAACACCATATATTTT. This gives the protein CASSSGTGTANTIYF.